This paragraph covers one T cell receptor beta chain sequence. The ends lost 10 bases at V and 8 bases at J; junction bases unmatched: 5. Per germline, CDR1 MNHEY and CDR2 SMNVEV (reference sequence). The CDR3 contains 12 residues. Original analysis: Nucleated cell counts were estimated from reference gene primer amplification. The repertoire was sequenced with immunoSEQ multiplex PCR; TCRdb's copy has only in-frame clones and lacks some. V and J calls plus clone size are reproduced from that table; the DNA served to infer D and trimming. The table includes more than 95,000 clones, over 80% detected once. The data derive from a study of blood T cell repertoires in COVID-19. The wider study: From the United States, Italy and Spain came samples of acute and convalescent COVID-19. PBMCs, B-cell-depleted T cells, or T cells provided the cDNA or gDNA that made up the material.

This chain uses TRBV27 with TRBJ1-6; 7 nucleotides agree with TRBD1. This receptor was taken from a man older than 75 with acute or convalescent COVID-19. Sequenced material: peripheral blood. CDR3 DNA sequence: TGTGCCACGGGACAGACTTATTCACCCCTCCACTTT. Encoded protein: CATGQTYSPLHF.